One and the same sample provided the 30 T cell receptor beta chains below, sequenced in a study of cytomegalovirus exposure and HLA in healthy donors. Profiling relied on immunoSEQ multiplex PCR, and the TCRdb table lists in-frame clones only, not all of them. The profile shows about 360,000 clones, about nine tenths of them singletons. The sequenced material came from PBMCs. These receptors were collected from a woman younger than 35 in good health and CMV-seronegative.

The J gene is TRBJ1-4, the V gene TRBV28, with a tentative D call TRBD1 (5 bases). The V gene's germline CDR1 is MDHEN and CDR2 SYDVKM. V lost 6 bases to trimming and J lost 4 bases, with 15 bases between them. This CDR3 has 15 amino acids. Here the CDR3 reads CASSPQGGVNEKLFF. CDR3 bases: TGTGCCAGCAGCCCCCAGGGAGGGGTTAATGAAAAACTGTTTTTT.

As for this clone: Other DNA sequences in the sample encode the same CDR3. The chain carries TRBV5-6 and TRBJ1-1, with unresolved D. The CDR3 runs 14 residues. The V and J ends lost 1 base and 2 bases respectively, with 9 bases between them. The germline CDR1 and CDR2 sequences are SGHDT and YYEEEE. CDR3 nucleotides: TGTGCCAGCAGCTTGTTGTCGGGAAACACTGAAGCTTTCTTT. Translation gives CASSLLSGNTEAFF.

V gene TRBV27 combines with J gene TRBJ1-1; 7 nucleotides agree with TRBD1. Per the germline V gene, CDR1 is MNHEY and CDR2 is SMNVEV (reference sequence). This CDR3 is built from 12 residues. V shed 5 bases and J 7 bases; nucleotides not matched to a gene: 4. The CDR3 bases are TGTGCCAGCAGTCTAAACAGGGGTGAAGCTTTCTTT. Translation gives CASSLNRGEAFF.

This clone was counted once. CDR3 in DNA: TGTGCCACCTACCTCCGCCCCGGGGAGCTGTTTTTT. It translates to CATYLRPGELFF. J is TRBJ2-2 and V is TRBV28, with D unclear. The CDR3 extends over 12 amino acids. Germline loops: CDR1 MDHEN, CDR2 SYDVKM. V was shortened by 10 bases and J by 6 bases, with 12 bases between the two germline ends.

J is TRBJ2-1 and V is TRBV5-1, with TRBD2 matching over 11 bases. The V gene end was trimmed by 4 bases and the J gene end by 5 bases; junction bases not matched to a gene: 5. Germline CDR1 SGHRS, CDR2 YFSETQ. CDR3 length: 15 residues. The CDR3 region has the DNA TGCGCCAGCAGCCCAATGACTAGCGGGAACAATGAGCAGTTCTTC. Translation: CASSPMTSGNNEQFF.

The chain combines TRBV15 with TRBJ2-7, with 8 bases fitting TRBD1. Per germline, CDR1 LNHNV and CDR2 YYDKDF (reference sequence). V gave up 2 bases and J gave up 4 bases; unmatched junction bases: 7. The CDR3 length is 15 residues. The CDR3 loop is CATSRPWQGAYEQYF. The DNA of the CDR3 is TGTGCCACCAGCAGACCATGGCAGGGGGCATACGAGCAGTACTTC.

The rearrangement joins TRBV30 to TRBJ2-7; 12 bases line up with TRBD2. This CDR3 contains 14 residues. The junction had 3 bases not matched to a gene; V was cut back by 4 bases and J by 2 bases. In germline, CDR1 is GTSNPN, CDR2 SVGIG (reference sequence). CDR3 bases: TGTGCCTGGACCCGACTAGCGGGAGCCTACGAGCAGTACTTC. Encoded protein: CAWTRLAGAYEQYF.

The sample holds one count of this clone. CDR3 loop: CASSEAGGPPGEQYF. The CDR3 nucleotides are TGTGCCAGCAGTGAAGCCGGGGGTCCCCCGGGGGAGCAGTACTTC. V usage is TRBV2 and J usage is TRBJ2-7; D is possibly TRBD2 (6 bases). The CDR3 length is 15 residues. With 0 bases removed from V and 7 bases from J, the gap between germline ends came to 16 bases. CDR1 and CDR2 (germline): SNHLY, FYNNEI.

A few counts support this clone. V and J are TRBV10-2 and TRBJ2-3; perhaps TRBD2 as D (6 bases). CDR1 is WSHSY, CDR2 SAAADI, per germline. V shed 8 bases and J shed 4 bases, with 13 bases lying between them. There are 13 residues in the CDR3. This CDR3 reads CASGGTAPDTQYF. CDR3 bases: TGCGCCAGCGGAGGGACCGCGCCAGATACGCAGTATTTT.

The chain employs TRBV9 and TRBJ2-1; 10 positions match TRBD2. Trimming took 1 base from V and 2 from J; bases not matched to a gene: 6. The CDR3 spans 17 residues. Looked up from germline, CDR1 is SGDLS and CDR2 is YYNGEE. CDR3 DNA sequence: TGTGCCAGCAGCGTAAGCGGGGGGGCCAGTCCCTACAATGAGCAGTTCTTC. Amino acids: CASSVSGGASPYNEQFF.

A few counts support this clone. The chain combines TRBV11-2 with TRBJ1-1, with a tentative D call TRBD1 (6 bases). CDR3 length equals 11 residues. V was pared by 5 bases and J by 9 bases, with 10 bases between. The germline gives CDR1 SGHAT, CDR2 FQNNGV. The CDR3 here is CASSLGQKAFF. CDR3 nucleotides: TGTGCCAGCAGCCTCGGACAGAAAGCTTTCTTT.

CDR3 region: CASSFGTGLSNEKLFF. The CDR3 nucleotides are TGCGCCAGCAGCTTTGGGACAGGGCTCAGTAATGAAAAACTGTTTTTT. The gene calls are TRBV5-1 and TRBJ1-4; 9 nucleotides match TRBD1. The CDR3 loop spans 16 amino acids. Germline loops: CDR1 SGHRS, CDR2 YFSETQ. J lost 4 bases, V lost 2 bases, and 6 bases had no gene match. The complete variable domain, with remaining parts taken from reference TRBV5-1 and TRBJ1-4, reads KAGVTQTPRYLIKTRGQQVTLSCSPISGHRSVSWYQQTPGQGLQFLFEYFSETQRNKGNFPGRFSGRQFSNSRSEMNVSTLELGDSALYLCASSFGTGLSNEKLFFGSGTQLSVL.

This chain joins TRBV5-1 and TRBJ2-4; 10 nucleotides agree with TRBD2. The CDR3 has 16 amino acids. Germline V gene lookup returns CDR1 SGHRS and CDR2 YFSETQ. Trimming took 2 bases from V and 8 from J; bases not matched to a gene: 10. The CDR3 loop is CASSFLAGAREDIQYF. The CDR3, as DNA: TGCGCCAGCAGCTTCCTAGCGGGAGCGAGGGAGGACATTCAGTACTTC.

This chain connects TRBV27 to TRBJ2-5; 7 bases fit TRBD2. CDR3 length equals 16 residues. CDR1 and CDR2 (germline): MNHEY, SMNVEV (reference sequence). After removal of 2 bases from V and 4 bases from J, the junction contained 10 bases not matched to a gene. CDR3 amino acids: CASSLIGPGGRETQYF. The DNA for the CDR3 is TGTGCCAGCAGTTTAATCGGGCCGGGGGGTAGAGAGACCCAGTACTTC.

This chain connects TRBV6-5 to TRBJ2-1; D possibly corresponds to TRBD1 (6 bases). Germline CDR1 and CDR2: MNHEY and SVGAGI. The CDR3 length is 16 residues. Trimming took off 2 bases at V and 4 bases at J, with 15 bases between the two ends. In nucleotides, the CDR3 is TGTGCCAGCAGTTACCTCGCGCAGGGGAAATACAATGAGCAGTTCTTC. Translating it yields CASSYLAQGKYNEQFF.

The rearrangement joins TRBV9 to TRBJ2-3; a weak D match, TRBD1 (6 bases). The length of the CDR3 is 15 residues. V was trimmed by 0 bases and J by 2 bases, leaving 10 bases between them. The V gene's germline CDR1 is SGDLS and CDR2 YYNGEE. The CDR3 here is CASSVEGQSTDTQYF. In nucleotides, the CDR3 is TGTGCCAGCAGCGTAGAAGGACAGTCCACAGATACGCAGTATTTT.

V gene TRBV6-6 combines with J gene TRBJ2-7; D possibly corresponds to TRBD2 (5 bases). The CDR3 length is 13 residues. Germline V lookup: CDR1 MNHNY, CDR2 SVGAGI (reference sequence). Deletions cut 8 bases from V and 4 bases from J, with 15 bases between. Here the CDR3 DNA reads TGTGCCAGCGGGGTCGGGATGCCTTACGAGCAGTACTTC. Protein sequence: CASGVGMPYEQYF.

The V gene is TRBV14, the J gene TRBJ2-2; 8 positions match TRBD1. V shed 2 bases, J shed 5 bases, and the junction held 7 bases outside the gene matches. Germline V CDR1 and CDR2: SGHDN, FVKESK. CDR3 length equals 16 residues. The chain's CDR3 is CASSQQDRVPTGELFF. The CDR3 coding sequence is TGTGCCAGCAGCCAACAGGACAGGGTCCCTACCGGGGAGCTGTTTTTT.

Here the CDR3 reads CATSRGETGPGETQYF. The CDR3 DNA follows: TGTGCCACCAGCAGAGGCGAGACAGGGCCGGGGGAGACCCAGTACTTC. This chain joins TRBV15 and TRBJ2-5, with 7 bases that match TRBD1. Losses at the gene ends were 1 base for V and 5 bases for J; bases not matched to a gene: 10. Germline CDR1 and CDR2: LNHNV and YYDKDF (reference sequence). CDR3 size: 16 residues. The full variable domain, its missing parts supplied by reference TRBV15 and TRBJ2-5, is DAMVIQNPRYQVTQFGKPVTLSCSQTLNHNVMYWYQQKSSQAPKLLFHYYDKDFNNEADTPDNFQSRRPNTSFCFLDIRSPGLGDTAMYLCATSRGETGPGETQYFGPGTRLLVL.

J is TRBJ1-5 and V is TRBV11-2; D may be TRBD1 (6 bases). Trimming cost V 0 bases and J 7 bases, with 16 bases left between them. The length of the CDR3 is 16 residues. Germline loops: CDR1 SGHAT, CDR2 FQNNGV. The DNA of the CDR3 is TGTGCCAGCAGCTTAGAATACAGGGTAGATAGGCAGCCCCAGCATTTT. Protein sequence: CASSLEYRVDRQPQHF.

This clone was observed a single time. The rearrangement uses TRBV6-5 and TRBJ2-1; perhaps TRBD2 as D (6 bases). This CDR3 spans 15 amino acids. V dropped 4 bases and J dropped 8 bases, with 18 bases sitting between them. Germline V gives CDR1 MNHEY, CDR2 SVGAGI. In DNA, the CDR3 is TGTGCCAGCAGTTCTCCGGGACTCCTTAACCATGAGCAGTTCTTC. Its protein is CASSSPGLLNHEQFF.

The chain carries TRBV18 and TRBJ2-3, with 10 bases that match TRBD1. CDR1 and CDR2 from the germline V gene are KGHSH and LQKENI. The V gene end was trimmed by 3 bases and the J gene end by 12 bases; junction bases not matched to a gene: 3. The CDR3 runs 12 residues. DNA for the CDR3: TGTGCCAGCTCACCCCGGACAGGGGGTCAGTATTTT. It yields the protein CASSPRTGGQYF.

The rearrangement uses TRBV5-1 and TRBJ2-7; 11 nucleotides match TRBD1. This CDR3 is 16 amino acids long. Trimming cost V 4 bases and J 5 bases; bases outside gene matches: 11. CDR1 and CDR2 (germline): SGHRS, YFSETQ. CDR3 residues: CASSMGQGVGGDEQYF. The CDR3 nucleotides read TGCGCCAGCAGCATGGGACAGGGGGTAGGTGGAGACGAGCAGTACTTC.

The V call is TRBV27, the J call TRBJ2-3; TRBD2 is a possible D gene (5 bases). Germline V gene lookup returns CDR1 MNHEY and CDR2 SMNVEV (reference sequence). V was trimmed by 3 bases and J by 5 bases, leaving 15 bases between them. The CDR3 has 15 amino acids. This CDR3 reads CASSLDSGLIDTQYF. In DNA, the CDR3 is TGTGCCAGCAGTTTGGACTCAGGACTTATAGATACGCAGTATTTT.

A note on this clone: Other DNA sequences in this sample translate to the same CDR3. V gene TRBV6-5 combines with J gene TRBJ2-7, with a weak D call TRBD2 (6 bases). Trimming pared 3 bases from V and 1 base from J, leaving 10 bases between. The CDR3 runs 14 residues. In germline, CDR1 is MNHEY, CDR2 SVGAGI. The CDR3 bases are TGTGCCAGCAGTTATAGTGGGGGGTCCTACGAGCAGTACTTC. Protein product: CASSYSGGSYEQYF.

This chain connects TRBV28 to TRBJ1-4; D is unresolved. The ends were cut back, 5 bases at V and 5 bases at J, with 18 bases in the middle. Germline V CDR1 and CDR2: MDHEN, SYDVKM. The CDR3 is 16 amino acids. For the CDR3, the DNA is TGTGCCAGCAGTGGAATAGCGGAACGATACAATGAAAAACTGTTTTTT. Translating it yields CASSGIAERYNEKLFF.

In the case of this clone: The sample holds other DNA sequences that translate to the same CDR3. The CDR3 coding sequence is TGTGCCAGCAGTCCGTACACCGGGGAGCTGTTTTTT. Amino acids: CASSPYTGELFF. This chain connects TRBV27 to TRBJ2-2; D remains ambiguous. CDR1 and CDR2 (germline): MNHEY, SMNVEV (reference sequence). The CDR3 extends over 12 amino acids. Trimming took off 5 bases at V and 3 bases at J, with 4 bases between the two ends.

This rearrangement joins TRBV6-1 to TRBJ1-1; D is undetermined. Trimming removed 6 bases at V and 3 bases at J, with 8 bases between. Germline CDR1 reads MNHNS; CDR2 reads SASEGT. There are 12 residues in the CDR3. Written as DNA, the CDR3 is TGTGCCAGCAGGCCGGTAGACACTGAAGCTTTCTTT. Translating it yields CASRPVDTEAFF.

Remarks on this clone: At the DNA level, this CDR3 is encoded by other sequences in the same sample as well. The chain employs TRBV5-1 and TRBJ1-4; D ambiguous. This CDR3 contains 12 residues. The germline V gene encodes CDR1 SGHRS and CDR2 YFSETQ. Trimming took off 5 bases at V and 3 bases at J, with 5 bases between the two ends. The CDR3 nucleotides read TGCGCCAGCAGTCTCCCTAATGAAAAACTGTTTTTT. Amino acid sequence: CASSLPNEKLFF.

V and J are TRBV7-9 and TRBJ2-3; 11 bases fit TRBD2. CDR1 and CDR2 (germline): SEHNR, FQNEAQ (reference sequence). J lost 4 bases, V lost 0 bases, and 6 bases had no gene match. This CDR3 is built from 17 residues. CDR3 loop: CASSLAMGLAVADTQYF. The CDR3 DNA reads TGTGCCAGCAGCTTAGCGATGGGACTAGCGGTCGCAGATACGCAGTATTTT.